Sequencing of this TCR beta chain was carried out in a study of blood T cell repertoires in COVID-19. Turning to the study itself: PBMCs, B-cell-depleted T cells, or T cells provided the cDNA or gDNA that made up the material.

Methods used by the authors: The assay estimated nucleated cells by amplifying reference gene primers. Assay used: immunoSEQ multiplex PCR; TCRdb lists only in-frame clones, some missing. The DNA gave D and trimming, while V, J and clone size come from that table. The sample lists more than 300,000 clones, nearly 90% occurring once. V was shortened by 1 base and J by 2 bases, with 6 bases between the two germline ends. This CDR3 is built from 15 residues. The germline gives CDR1 SGHTA, CDR2 FQGNSA. A note on this clone: This same CDR3 is encoded by further DNA sequences in the sample.

The sequenced sample was peripheral blood. The receptor was derived from a woman aged 40 to 50 with COVID-19, enrolled during active disease. The J gene is TRBJ2-6, the V gene TRBV7-2, with D possibly matching TRBD2 (6 bases). The CDR3 reads CASSLGGTGANVLTF. The CDR3 bases are TGTGCCAGCAGCTTAGGCGGGACTGGGGCCAACGTCCTGACTTTC. The whole variable domain, filled in from reference TRBV7-2 and TRBJ2-6, reads GAGVSQSPSNKVTEKGKDVELRCDPISGHTALYWYRQSLGQGLEFLIYFQGNSAPDKSGLPSDRFSAERTGGSVSTLTIQRTQQEDSAVYLCASSLGGTGANVLTFGAGSRLTVL.